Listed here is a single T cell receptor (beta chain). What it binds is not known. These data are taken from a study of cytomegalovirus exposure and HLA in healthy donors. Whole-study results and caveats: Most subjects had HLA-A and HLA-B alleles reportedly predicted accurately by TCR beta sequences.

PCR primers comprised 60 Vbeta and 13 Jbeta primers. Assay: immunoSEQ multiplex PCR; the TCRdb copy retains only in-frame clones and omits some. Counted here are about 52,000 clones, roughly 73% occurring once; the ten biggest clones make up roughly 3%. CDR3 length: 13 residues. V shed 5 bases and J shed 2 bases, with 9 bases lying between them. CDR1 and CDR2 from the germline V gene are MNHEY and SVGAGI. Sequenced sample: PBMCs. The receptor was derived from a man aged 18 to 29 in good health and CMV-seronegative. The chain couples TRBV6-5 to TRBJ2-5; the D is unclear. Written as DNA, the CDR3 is TGTGCCAGCAGTACCAGACAACAAGAGACCCAGTACTTC. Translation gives CASSTRQQETQYF.